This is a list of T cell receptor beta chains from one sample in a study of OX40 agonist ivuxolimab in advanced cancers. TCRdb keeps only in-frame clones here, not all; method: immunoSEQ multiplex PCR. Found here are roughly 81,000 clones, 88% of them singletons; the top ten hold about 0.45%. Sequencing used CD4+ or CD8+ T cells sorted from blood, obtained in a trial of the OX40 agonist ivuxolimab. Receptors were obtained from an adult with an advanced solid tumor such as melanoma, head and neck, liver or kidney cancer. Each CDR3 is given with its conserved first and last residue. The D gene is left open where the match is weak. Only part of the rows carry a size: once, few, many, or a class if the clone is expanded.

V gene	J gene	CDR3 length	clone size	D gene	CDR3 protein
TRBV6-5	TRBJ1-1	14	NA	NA	CASEASGADTEAFF
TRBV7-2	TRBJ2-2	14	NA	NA	CASSFSADTGELFF
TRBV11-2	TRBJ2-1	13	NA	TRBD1	CASSRGQTNEQFF
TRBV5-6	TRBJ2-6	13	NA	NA	CASSPQRWAGGTF
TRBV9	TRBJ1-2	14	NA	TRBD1	CASSADRGIYGYTF
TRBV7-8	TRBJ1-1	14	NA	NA	CASSRGGVYTEAFF
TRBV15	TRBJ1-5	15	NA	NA	CATSRDPGGNQPQHF
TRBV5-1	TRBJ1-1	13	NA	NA	CASNLQGNTEAFF
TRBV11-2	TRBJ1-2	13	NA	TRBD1	CASSSDRGRSYTF
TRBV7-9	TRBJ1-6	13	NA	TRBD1	CASSRDRDRPLHF
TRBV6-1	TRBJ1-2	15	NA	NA	CASGGGWQEGAGYTF
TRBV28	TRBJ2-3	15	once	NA	CASSLFRTEGDTQYF
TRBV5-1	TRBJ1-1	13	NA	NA	CASSTVTNTEAFF
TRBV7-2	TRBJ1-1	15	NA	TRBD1	CASSSQQGVGTEAFF
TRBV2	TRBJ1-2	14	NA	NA	CASRLTGSWQGYTF
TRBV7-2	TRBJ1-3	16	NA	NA	CASSIGPMGTGNTIYF
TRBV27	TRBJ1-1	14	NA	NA	CASSLFTGNTEAFF
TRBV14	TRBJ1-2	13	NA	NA	CASSQNRVPGYTF
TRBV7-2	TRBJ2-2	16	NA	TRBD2	CASSTPGLANTGELFF
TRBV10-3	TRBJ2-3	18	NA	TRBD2	CAISEDGTGGAGTDTQYF
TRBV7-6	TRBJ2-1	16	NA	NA	CASSLARALGDNEQFF
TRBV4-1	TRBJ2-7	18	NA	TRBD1	CASSQDPTQGAARGEQYF
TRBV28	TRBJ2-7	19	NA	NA	CASSLWLAPDVVPFYEQYF
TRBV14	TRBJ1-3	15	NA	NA	CASSQEYGTGNTIYF
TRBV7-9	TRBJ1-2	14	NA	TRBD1	CASIQPGQNYGYTF
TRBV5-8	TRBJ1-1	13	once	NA	CASSLNRDTEAFF
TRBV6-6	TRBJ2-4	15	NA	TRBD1	CASSLTGEVQNIQYF
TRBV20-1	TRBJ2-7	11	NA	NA	CSVNGAFDGYF
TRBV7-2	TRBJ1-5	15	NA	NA	CASSSVQGSSQPQHF